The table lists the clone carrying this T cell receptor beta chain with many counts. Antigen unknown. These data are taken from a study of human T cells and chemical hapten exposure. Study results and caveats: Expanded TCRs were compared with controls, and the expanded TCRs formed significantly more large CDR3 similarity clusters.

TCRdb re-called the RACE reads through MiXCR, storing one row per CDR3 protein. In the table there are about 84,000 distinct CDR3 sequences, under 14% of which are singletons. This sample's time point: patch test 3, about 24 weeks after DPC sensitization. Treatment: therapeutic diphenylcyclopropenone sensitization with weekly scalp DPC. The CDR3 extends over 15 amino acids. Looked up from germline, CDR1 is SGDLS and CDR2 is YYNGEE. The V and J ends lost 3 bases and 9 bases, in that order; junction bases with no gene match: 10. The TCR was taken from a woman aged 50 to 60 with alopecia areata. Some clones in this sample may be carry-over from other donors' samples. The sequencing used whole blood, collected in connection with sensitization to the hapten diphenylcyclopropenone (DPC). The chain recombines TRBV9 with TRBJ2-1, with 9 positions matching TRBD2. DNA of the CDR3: TGTGCCAGCAGCGCGTCTAGCGGGAATTACGGTGAGCAGTTCTTC. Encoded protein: CASSASSGNYGEQFF.